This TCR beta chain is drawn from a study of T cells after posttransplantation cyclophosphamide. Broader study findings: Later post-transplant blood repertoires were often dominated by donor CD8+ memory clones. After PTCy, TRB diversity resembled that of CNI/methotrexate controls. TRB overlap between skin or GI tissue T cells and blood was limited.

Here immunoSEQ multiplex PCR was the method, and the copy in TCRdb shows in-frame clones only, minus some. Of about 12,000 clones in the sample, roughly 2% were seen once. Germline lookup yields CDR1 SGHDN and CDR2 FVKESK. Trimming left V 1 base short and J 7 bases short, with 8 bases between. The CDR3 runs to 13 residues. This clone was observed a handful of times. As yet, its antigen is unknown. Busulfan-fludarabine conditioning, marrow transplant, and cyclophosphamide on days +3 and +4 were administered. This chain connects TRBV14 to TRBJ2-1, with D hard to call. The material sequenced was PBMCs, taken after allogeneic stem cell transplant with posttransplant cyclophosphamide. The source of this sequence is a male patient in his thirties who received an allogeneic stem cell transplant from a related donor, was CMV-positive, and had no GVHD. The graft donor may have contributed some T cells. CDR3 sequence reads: CASSQGHRNEQFF. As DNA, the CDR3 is TGTGCCAGCAGCCAAGGGCACCGAAATGAGCAGTTCTTC.